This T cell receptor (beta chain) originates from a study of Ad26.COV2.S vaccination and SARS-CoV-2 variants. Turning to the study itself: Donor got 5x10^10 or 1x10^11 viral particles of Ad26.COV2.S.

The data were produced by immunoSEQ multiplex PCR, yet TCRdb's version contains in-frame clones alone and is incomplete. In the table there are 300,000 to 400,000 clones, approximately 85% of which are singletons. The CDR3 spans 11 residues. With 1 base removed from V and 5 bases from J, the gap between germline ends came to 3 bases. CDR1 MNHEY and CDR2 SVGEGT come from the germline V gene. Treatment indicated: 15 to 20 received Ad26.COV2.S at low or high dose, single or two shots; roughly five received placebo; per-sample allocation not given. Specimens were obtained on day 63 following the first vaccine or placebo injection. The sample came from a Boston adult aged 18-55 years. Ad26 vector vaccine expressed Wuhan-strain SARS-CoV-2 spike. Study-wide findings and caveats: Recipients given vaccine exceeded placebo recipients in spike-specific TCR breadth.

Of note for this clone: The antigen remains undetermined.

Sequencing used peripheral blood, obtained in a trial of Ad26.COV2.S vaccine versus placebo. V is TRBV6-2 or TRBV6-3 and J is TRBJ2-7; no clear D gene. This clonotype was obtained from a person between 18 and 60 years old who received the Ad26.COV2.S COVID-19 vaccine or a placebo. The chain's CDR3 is CASSYFDEQYF. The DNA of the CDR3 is TGTGCCAGCAGTTACTTTGACGAGCAGTACTTC.